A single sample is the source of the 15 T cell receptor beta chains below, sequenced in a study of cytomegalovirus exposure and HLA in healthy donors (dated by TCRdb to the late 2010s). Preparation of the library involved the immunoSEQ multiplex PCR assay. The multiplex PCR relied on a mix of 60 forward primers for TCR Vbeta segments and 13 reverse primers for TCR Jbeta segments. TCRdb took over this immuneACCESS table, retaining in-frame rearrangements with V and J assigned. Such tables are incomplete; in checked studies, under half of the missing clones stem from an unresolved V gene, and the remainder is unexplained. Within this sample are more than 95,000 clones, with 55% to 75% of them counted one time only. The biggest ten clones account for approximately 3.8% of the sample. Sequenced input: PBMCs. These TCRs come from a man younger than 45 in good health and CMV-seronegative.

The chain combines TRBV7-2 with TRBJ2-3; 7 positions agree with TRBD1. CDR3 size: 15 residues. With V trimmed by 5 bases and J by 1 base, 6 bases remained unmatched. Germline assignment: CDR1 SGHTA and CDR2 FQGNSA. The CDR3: CASSPPGTGTDTQYF. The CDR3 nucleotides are TGTGCCAGCAGCCCCCCCGGGACAGGCACAGATACGCAGTATTTT.

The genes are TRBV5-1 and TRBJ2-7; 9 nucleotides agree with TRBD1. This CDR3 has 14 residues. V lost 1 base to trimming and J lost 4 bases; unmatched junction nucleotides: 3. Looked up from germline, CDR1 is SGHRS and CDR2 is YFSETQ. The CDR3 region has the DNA TGCGCCAGCAGCTTGCGACAGGGGGGGTACGAGCAGTACTTC. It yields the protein CASSLRQGGYEQYF.

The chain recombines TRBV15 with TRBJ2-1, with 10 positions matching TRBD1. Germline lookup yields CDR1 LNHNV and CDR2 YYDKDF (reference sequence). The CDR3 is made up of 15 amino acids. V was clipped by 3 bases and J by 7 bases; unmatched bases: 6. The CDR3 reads CATSSDRGLGNEQFF. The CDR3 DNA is TGTGCCACCAGCAGCGACAGGGGGCTGGGGAATGAGCAGTTCTTC.

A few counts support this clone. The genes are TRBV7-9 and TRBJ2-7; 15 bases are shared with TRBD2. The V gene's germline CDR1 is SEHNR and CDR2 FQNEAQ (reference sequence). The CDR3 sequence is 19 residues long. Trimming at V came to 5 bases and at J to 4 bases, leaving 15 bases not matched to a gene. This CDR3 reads CASSRKGTSGGPDFYEQYF. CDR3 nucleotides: TGTGCCAGCAGCCGAAAGGGGACTAGCGGGGGGCCGGACTTTTACGAGCAGTACTTC.

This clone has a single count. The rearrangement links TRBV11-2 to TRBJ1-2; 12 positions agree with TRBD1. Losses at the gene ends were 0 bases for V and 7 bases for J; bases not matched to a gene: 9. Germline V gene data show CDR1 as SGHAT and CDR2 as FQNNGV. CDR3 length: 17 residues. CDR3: CASSLDLGTGGEIGYTF. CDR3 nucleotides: TGTGCCAGCAGCTTAGATCTGGGGACAGGGGGCGAAATTGGCTACACCTTC.

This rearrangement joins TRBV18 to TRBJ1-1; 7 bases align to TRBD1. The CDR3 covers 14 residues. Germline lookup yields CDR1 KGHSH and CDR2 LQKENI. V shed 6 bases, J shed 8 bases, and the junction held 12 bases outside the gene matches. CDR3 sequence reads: CASSQRQGEWEAFF. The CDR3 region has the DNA TGTGCCAGCTCTCAAAGACAGGGTGAATGGGAAGCTTTCTTT.

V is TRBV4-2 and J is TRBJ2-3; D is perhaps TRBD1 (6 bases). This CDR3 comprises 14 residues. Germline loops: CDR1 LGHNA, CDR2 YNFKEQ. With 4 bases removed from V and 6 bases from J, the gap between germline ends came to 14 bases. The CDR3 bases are TGTGCCAGCAGCCCAAAAGGACAGATTGATACGCAGTATTTT. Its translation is CASSPKGQIDTQYF.

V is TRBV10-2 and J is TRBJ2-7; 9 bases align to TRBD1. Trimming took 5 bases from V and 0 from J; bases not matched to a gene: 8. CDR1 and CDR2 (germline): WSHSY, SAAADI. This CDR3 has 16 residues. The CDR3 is CASSWTGTGSSYEQYF. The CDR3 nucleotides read TGCGCCAGCAGTTGGACCGGGACAGGGTCCTCCTACGAGCAGTACTTC.

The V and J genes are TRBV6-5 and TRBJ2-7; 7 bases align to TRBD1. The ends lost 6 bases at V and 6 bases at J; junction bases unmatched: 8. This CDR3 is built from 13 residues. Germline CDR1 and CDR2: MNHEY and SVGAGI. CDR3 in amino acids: CASSGQVPPEQYF. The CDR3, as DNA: TGTGCCAGCAGCGGACAGGTCCCCCCCGAGCAGTACTTC.

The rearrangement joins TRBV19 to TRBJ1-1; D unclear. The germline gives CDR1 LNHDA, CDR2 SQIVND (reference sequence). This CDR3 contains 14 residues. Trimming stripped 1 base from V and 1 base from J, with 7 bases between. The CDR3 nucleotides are TGTGCCAGTAGTATAGTATCAGGGAACACTGAAGCTTTCTTT. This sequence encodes CASSIVSGNTEAFF.

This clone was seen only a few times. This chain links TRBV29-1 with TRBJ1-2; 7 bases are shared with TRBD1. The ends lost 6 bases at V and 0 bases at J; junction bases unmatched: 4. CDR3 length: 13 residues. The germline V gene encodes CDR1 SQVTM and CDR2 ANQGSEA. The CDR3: CSVGTVTNYGYTF. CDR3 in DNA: TGCAGCGTGGGGACAGTTACTAACTATGGCTACACCTTC. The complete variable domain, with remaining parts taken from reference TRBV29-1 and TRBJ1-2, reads SAVISQKPSRDICQRGTSLTIQCQVDSQVTMMFWYRQQPGQSLTLIATANQGSEATYESGFVIDKFPISRPNLTFSTLTVSNMSPEDSSIYLCSVGTVTNYGYTFGSGTRLTVV.

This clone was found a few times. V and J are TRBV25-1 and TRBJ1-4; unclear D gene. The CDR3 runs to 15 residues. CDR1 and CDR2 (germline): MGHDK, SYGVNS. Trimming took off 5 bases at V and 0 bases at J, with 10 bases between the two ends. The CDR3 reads CASSIQISTNEKLFF. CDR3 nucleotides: TGTGCCAGCAGTATACAGATCTCAACTAATGAAAAACTGTTTTTT.

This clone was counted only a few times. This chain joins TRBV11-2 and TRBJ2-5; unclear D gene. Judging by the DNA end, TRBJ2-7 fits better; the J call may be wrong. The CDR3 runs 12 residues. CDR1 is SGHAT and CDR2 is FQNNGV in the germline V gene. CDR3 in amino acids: CASSLVTDEQYF. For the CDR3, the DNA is TGTGCCAGCAGCTTAGTCACAGACGAGCAGTACTTC.

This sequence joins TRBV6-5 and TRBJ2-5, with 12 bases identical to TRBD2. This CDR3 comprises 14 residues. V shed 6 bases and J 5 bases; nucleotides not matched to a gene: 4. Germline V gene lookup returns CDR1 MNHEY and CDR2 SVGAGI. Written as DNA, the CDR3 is TGTGCCAGCAGCGGACTAGCGGGGTGGGAGACCCAGTACTTC. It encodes CASSGLAGWETQYF.

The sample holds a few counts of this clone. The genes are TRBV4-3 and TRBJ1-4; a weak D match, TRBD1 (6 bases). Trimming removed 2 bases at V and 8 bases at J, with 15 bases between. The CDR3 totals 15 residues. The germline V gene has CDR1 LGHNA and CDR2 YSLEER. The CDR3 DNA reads TGCGCCAGCAGCCAAATACAGGGACGCGAGGAAAAACTGTTTTTT. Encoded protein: CASSQIQGREEKLFF.